The rows below give T cell receptor beta chains drawn from one sample of a study of blood T cell repertoires in COVID-19. Some clones are missing from TCRdb's copy, which holds only in-frame ones; the method was immunoSEQ multiplex PCR. The sample shows hundreds of thousands of clones, 70% to 90% of them seen only once. The sample consisted of PBMCs or T cells enriched from blood (not recorded which). These TCRs come from a woman aged 55-75 years who had recovered from COVID-19. The CDR3 runs from the conserved cysteine through the conserved F or W. Each record gives: D gene, clone size, V gene, J gene, CDR3 DNA, CDR3 protein. The D gene is left open where the match is weak. Part of the rows lack a size; the others show once, few, many or a class for expanded clones.

d_call: -
clone_size: -
v_call: TRBV5-1
j_call: TRBJ1-5
cdr3_nt: TGCGCCAGCAGCTTGGCCGGGGATGTCGGTCAGCCCCAGCATTTT
cdr3_aa: CASSLAGDVGQPQHF

d_call: -
clone_size: -
v_call: TRBV5-5
j_call: TRBJ1-2
cdr3_nt: TGTGCCAGCAGCCCGGACTTAAGGGTAAATCATGGCTACACCTTC
cdr3_aa: CASSPDLRVNHGYTF

d_call: TRBD1
clone_size: -
v_call: TRBV24-1
j_call: TRBJ1-3
cdr3_nt: TGTGCCACCAGTGATGACAGGGGGAAAGGATATTTT
cdr3_aa: CATSDDRGKGYF

d_call: TRBD2
clone_size: few
v_call: TRBV7-2
j_call: TRBJ2-4
cdr3_nt: TGTGCCAGCAGCCCCCAAGCGGGGAAAAACATTCAGTACTTC
cdr3_aa: CASSPQAGKNIQYF

d_call: TRBD1
clone_size: few
v_call: TRBV5-1
j_call: TRBJ1-1
cdr3_nt: TGCGCCAGCAGCTTACACAGGGGGAACACTGAAGCTTTCTTT
cdr3_aa: CASSLHRGNTEAFF

d_call: TRBD1
clone_size: -
v_call: TRBV6-5
j_call: TRBJ1-2
cdr3_nt: TGTGCCAGCAGAGGGACAGGGGGTAACTATGGCTACACCTTC
cdr3_aa: CASRGTGGNYGYTF

d_call: -
clone_size: once
v_call: TRBV11-3
j_call: TRBJ2-3
cdr3_nt: TGTGCCAGCAGCCGTTGGCCCACAGATACGCAGTATTTT
cdr3_aa: CASSRWPTDTQYF

d_call: TRBD1
clone_size: -
v_call: TRBV28
j_call: TRBJ1-4
cdr3_nt: TGTGCCAGCAGGCTTACAGGGGGGACTAATGAAAAACTGTTTTTT
cdr3_aa: CASRLTGGTNEKLFF

d_call: TRBD1
clone_size: -
v_call: TRBV11-2
j_call: TRBJ1-4
cdr3_nt: TGTGCCAGCAGCCCGACAGGGGGCAGGGAAAAACTGTTTTTT
cdr3_aa: CASSPTGGREKLFF

d_call: -
clone_size: -
v_call: TRBV6-5
j_call: TRBJ1-4
cdr3_nt: TGTGCCAGCAAGGCGCGGCGGACAACTAATGAAAAACTGTTTTTT
cdr3_aa: CASKARRTTNEKLFF

d_call: -
clone_size: once
v_call: TRBV5-1
j_call: TRBJ1-2
cdr3_nt: TGCGCCAGCAGCGAAAGTACAGTCTATGGCTACACCTTC
cdr3_aa: CASSESTVYGYTF

d_call: TRBD1
clone_size: -
v_call: TRBV5-1
j_call: TRBJ1-4
cdr3_nt: TGCGCCAGCAGTTTACCGGGACAGGGGGCCCGAAAACTGTTTTTT
cdr3_aa: CASSLPGQGARKLFF

d_call: -
clone_size: -
v_call: TRBV13
j_call: TRBJ1-3
cdr3_nt: TGTGCCAGCAGCCTCGGGGGGGGTCACTCTGGAAACACCATATATTTT
cdr3_aa: CASSLGGGHSGNTIYF

d_call: TRBD1
clone_size: -
v_call: TRBV4-1
j_call: TRBJ2-2
cdr3_nt: TGCGCCAGCAGCCAAGGAAGGGGGCAGGACGGGGAGCTGTTTTTT
cdr3_aa: CASSQGRGQDGELFF

d_call: -
clone_size: -
v_call: TRBV5-1
j_call: TRBJ2-7
cdr3_nt: TGCGCCAGCAGCTTGGCCGCAGGATACGAGCAGTACTTC
cdr3_aa: CASSLAAGYEQYF

d_call: -
clone_size: -
v_call: TRBV5-4
j_call: TRBJ1-5
cdr3_nt: TGTGCCAGCAGCTTGGGGCCTTTCGCGGATCAGCCCCAGCATTTT
cdr3_aa: CASSLGPFADQPQHF

d_call: -
clone_size: -
v_call: TRBV7-8
j_call: TRBJ1-3
cdr3_nt: TGTGCCAGCAGCTTATATGTCAGGCCGACTGGAAACACCATATATTTT
cdr3_aa: CASSLYVRPTGNTIYF

d_call: TRBD1
clone_size: -
v_call: TRBV11-3
j_call: TRBJ2-1
cdr3_nt: TGTGCCAGCAGCTCTTCGGGGACAGGTTCGGGTGAGCAGTTCTTC
cdr3_aa: CASSSSGTGSGEQFF

d_call: -
clone_size: -
v_call: TRBV11-2
j_call: TRBJ1-4
cdr3_nt: TGTGCCAGCAGCTGGGAGGGCTTTACTAATGAAAAACTGTTTTTT
cdr3_aa: CASSWEGFTNEKLFF

d_call: TRBD1
clone_size: -
v_call: TRBV7-2
j_call: TRBJ1-3
cdr3_nt: TGTGCCAGCAGGCTGACCGGGACAGAGGGAAACACCATATATTTT
cdr3_aa: CASRLTGTEGNTIYF

d_call: TRBD1
clone_size: -
v_call: TRBV19
j_call: TRBJ1-5
cdr3_nt: TGTGCCAGTAGTATAACAGGGGTGGTATATCAGCCCCAGCATTTT
cdr3_aa: CASSITGVVYQPQHF

d_call: -
clone_size: -
v_call: TRBV7-2
j_call: TRBJ2-3
cdr3_nt: TGTGCCAGCAGCTTACGGGGGACCACAGATACGCAGTATTTT
cdr3_aa: CASSLRGTTDTQYF

d_call: -
clone_size: -
v_call: TRBV3-1/TRBV3-2
j_call: TRBJ1-1
cdr3_nt: TGTGCCAGCAGCCAATTTGAGGGAGCAGCTTTCTTT
cdr3_aa: CASSQFEGAAFF

d_call: -
clone_size: -
v_call: TRBV6-5
j_call: TRBJ1-6
cdr3_nt: TGTGCCAGCAGTTACTCTCCGGGGTCTTATAATTCACCCCTCCACTTT
cdr3_aa: CASSYSPGSYNSPLHF

d_call: -
clone_size: -
v_call: TRBV21-1
j_call: TRBJ1-1
cdr3_nt: TGTGCCAGCGGGACAGGAATGAACACTGAAGCTTTCTTT
cdr3_aa: CASGTGMNTEAFF

d_call: -
clone_size: once
v_call: TRBV3-1/TRBV3-2
j_call: TRBJ1-4
cdr3_nt: TGTGCCAGCAGCCAGCGGGGCGGAAATGAAAAACTGTTTTTT
cdr3_aa: CASSQRGGNEKLFF

d_call: TRBD1
clone_size: -
v_call: TRBV9
j_call: TRBJ2-1
cdr3_nt: TGTGCCAGCAGCCCAACGGACAGGGATGCCTACAATGAGCAGTTCTTC
cdr3_aa: CASSPTDRDAYNEQFF

d_call: TRBD1
clone_size: -
v_call: TRBV4-1
j_call: TRBJ2-1
cdr3_nt: TGCGCCAGCAGCCAAGGGACAGGGGATCGGAATGAGCAGTTCTTC
cdr3_aa: CASSQGTGDRNEQFF

d_call: TRBD1
clone_size: once
v_call: TRBV27
j_call: TRBJ1-1
cdr3_nt: TGTGCCAGCAGTCCGGGACTGGGACAGACGAACACTGAAGCTTTCTTT
cdr3_aa: CASSPGLGQTNTEAFF

d_call: TRBD2
clone_size: -
v_call: TRBV4-1
j_call: TRBJ2-3
cdr3_nt: TGCGCCAGCAGCCTAGCGGGGGGGAGCACAGATACGCAGTATTTT
cdr3_aa: CASSLAGGSTDTQYF

d_call: -
clone_size: -
v_call: TRBV6-5
j_call: TRBJ1-2
cdr3_nt: TGTGCCAGCAGTAGACAGTTCAACTATGGCTACACCTTC
cdr3_aa: CASSRQFNYGYTF

d_call: -
clone_size: -
v_call: TRBV4-1
j_call: TRBJ1-5
cdr3_nt: TGCGCCAGCAGCCAAGTCGGGCAGCCCCAGCATTTT
cdr3_aa: CASSQVGQPQHF

d_call: -
clone_size: -
v_call: TRBV27
j_call: TRBJ1-3
cdr3_nt: TGTGCCAGCAGTTTACGACCCCTCGGGAGGGACACCATATATTTT
cdr3_aa: CASSLRPLGRDTIYF

d_call: TRBD1
clone_size: -
v_call: TRBV29-1
j_call: TRBJ1-5
cdr3_nt: TGCAGCGTTGCCGACAGGGGAGGCAATCAGCCCCAGCATTTT
cdr3_aa: CSVADRGGNQPQHF

d_call: TRBD2
clone_size: -
v_call: TRBV2
j_call: TRBJ2-1
cdr3_nt: TGTGCCAGCAGAGGACTAGCGGGGCCGACCTACAATGAGCAGTTCTTC
cdr3_aa: CASRGLAGPTYNEQFF

d_call: -
clone_size: few
v_call: TRBV5-1
j_call: TRBJ1-1
cdr3_nt: TGCGCCAGCAGCTTTTGGGGGCGAGAAGCTTTCTTT
cdr3_aa: CASSFWGREAFF

d_call: TRBD1
clone_size: once
v_call: TRBV7-8
j_call: TRBJ1-5
cdr3_nt: TGTGCCAGCAGTTCAAGACTATACGACAGGGCGAGCAATCAGCCCCAGCATTTT
cdr3_aa: CASSSRLYDRASNQPQHF

d_call: -
clone_size: -
v_call: TRBV5-8
j_call: TRBJ2-3
cdr3_nt: TGTGCCAGCACCACCGGAGGCGGGATTACAGATACGCAGTATTTT
cdr3_aa: CASTTGGGITDTQYF

d_call: TRBD2
clone_size: -
v_call: TRBV28
j_call: TRBJ2-6
cdr3_nt: TGTGCCAGCACCCTCACCACGGGGGGCTCTGGGGCCAACGTCCTGACTTTC
cdr3_aa: CASTLTTGGSGANVLTF